A selection of T cell receptor beta chains follows, all from one sample in a study of blood T cell repertoires in COVID-19. Sequencing was performed with immunoSEQ multiplex PCR; in TCRdb, only in-frame clones are kept and a portion is missing. Seen here are fewer than 400,000 clones, roughly 90% observed once, and the top ten hold less than 20%. The sample comprised PBMCs or T cells enriched from blood (not recorded which). These receptors were taken from a woman aged 30 to 39 who had recovered from COVID-19. The CDR3 runs from the conserved cysteine through the conserved F or W. D genes are given only for firm matches. Size tells how often a clone was seen (once, few, many) or the class of an expanded clone, and some rows leave it out.

J,length,size,V,D,CDR3,DNA
TRBJ1-2,12,once,TRBV28,-,CASSLAGDGYTF,TGTGCCAGCAGTTTAGCAGGGGATGGCTACACCTTC
TRBJ1-5,15,-,TRBV28,TRBD1,CASRTGGIGNQPQHF,TGTGCCAGCAGGACAGGGGGCATAGGCAATCAGCCCCAGCATTTT
TRBJ1-5,15,-,TRBV19,TRBD1,CASIRTGGSNQPQHF,TGTGCCAGTATCCGGACAGGAGGTAGCAATCAGCCCCAGCATTTT
TRBJ1-4,14,-,TRBV27,-,CASSLRGSGEKLFF,TGTGCCAGCAGTTTAAGGGGGTCGGGTGAAAAACTGTTTTTT
TRBJ1-2,13,-,TRBV7-2,-,CASSLGQGYGYTF,TGTGCCAGCAGCTTAGGGCAGGGCTATGGCTACACCTTC
TRBJ2-1,16,-,TRBV18,-,CASSPLPSSAYNEQFF,TGTGCCAGCTCACCACTACCGTCTAGCGCTTACAATGAGCAGTTCTTC
TRBJ1-6,17,-,TRBV5-6,-,CASSLRTASVYNSPLHF,TGTGCCAGCAGCCTTAGGACAGCTTCAGTCTATAATTCACCCCTCCACTTT
TRBJ2-1,15,-,TRBV2,-,CASSEDRKRYNEQFF,TGTGCCAGCAGTGAGGACAGAAAAAGATACAATGAGCAGTTCTTC
TRBJ2-5,18,once,TRBV11-1,TRBD2,CASSLATSGIPFQETQYF,TGTGCCAGCAGCTTAGCAACTAGCGGAATTCCATTTCAAGAGACCCAGTACTTC
TRBJ1-1,14,-,TRBV28,TRBD1,CASSSQGVYTEAFF,TGTGCCAGCAGCAGTCAGGGGGTCTACACTGAAGCTTTCTTT
TRBJ1-5,16,-,TRBV28,-,CASSNNRERGNQPQHF,TGTGCCAGCAGTAACAACAGGGAACGAGGCAATCAGCCCCAGCATTTT
TRBJ1-5,15,-,TRBV2,-,CASSEAGRSNQPQHF,TGTGCCAGCAGTGAAGCCGGGAGGAGCAATCAGCCCCAGCATTTT
TRBJ2-3,15,-,TRBV7-8,-,CASSIPLGGGDTQYF,TGTGCCAGCAGCATACCCCTGGGGGGTGGAGATACGCAGTATTTT
TRBJ2-2,17,-,TRBV7-3,TRBD2,CASSLPGLAANTGELFF,TGTGCCAGCAGCTTGCCCGGACTAGCGGCGAACACCGGGGAGCTGTTTTTT
TRBJ2-3,15,once,TRBV15,-,CATSRVQGRSDTQYF,TGTGCCACCAGCAGAGTACAGGGTAGATCAGATACGCAGTATTTT
TRBJ2-2,15,-,TRBV20-1,TRBD2,CSASPSGSWAGELFF,TGCAGTGCTAGTCCTAGCGGGAGTTGGGCCGGGGAGCTGTTTTTT
TRBJ2-2,15,-,TRBV18,TRBD1,CASSPRTGSNGELFF,TGTGCCAGCTCACCAAGGACAGGGAGTAACGGGGAGCTGTTTTTT
TRBJ1-6,17,-,TRBV5-1,-,CASSGNRDTGYNSPLHF,TGCGCCAGCAGCGGAAACCGGGACACAGGATATAATTCACCCCTCCACTTT
TRBJ1-6,14,-,TRBV6-1,-,CASSHSQGNSPLHF,TGTGCCAGCAGCCATTCACAGGGAAATTCACCCCTCCACTTT
TRBJ2-3,17,-,TRBV27,-,CASSPPPGSVGTDTQYF,TGTGCCAGCAGTCCCCCCCCGGGGTCTGTTGGCACAGATACGCAGTATTTT
TRBJ2-2,16,-,TRBV6-1,TRBD2,CASSELRPSGGRELFF,TGTGCCAGCAGTGAGTTACGTCCTAGCGGGGGCCGGGAGCTGTTTTTT
TRBJ1-6,14,-,TRBV7-9,-,CASSFGENNSPLHF,TGTGCCAGCAGCTTCGGGGAAAATAATTCACCCCTCCACTTT
TRBJ2-7,18,-,TRBV9,TRBD2,CASSPRLAGGPSGSEQYF,TGTGCCAGCAGCCCGCGACTAGCGGGAGGGCCATCCGGGTCCGAGCAGTACTTC